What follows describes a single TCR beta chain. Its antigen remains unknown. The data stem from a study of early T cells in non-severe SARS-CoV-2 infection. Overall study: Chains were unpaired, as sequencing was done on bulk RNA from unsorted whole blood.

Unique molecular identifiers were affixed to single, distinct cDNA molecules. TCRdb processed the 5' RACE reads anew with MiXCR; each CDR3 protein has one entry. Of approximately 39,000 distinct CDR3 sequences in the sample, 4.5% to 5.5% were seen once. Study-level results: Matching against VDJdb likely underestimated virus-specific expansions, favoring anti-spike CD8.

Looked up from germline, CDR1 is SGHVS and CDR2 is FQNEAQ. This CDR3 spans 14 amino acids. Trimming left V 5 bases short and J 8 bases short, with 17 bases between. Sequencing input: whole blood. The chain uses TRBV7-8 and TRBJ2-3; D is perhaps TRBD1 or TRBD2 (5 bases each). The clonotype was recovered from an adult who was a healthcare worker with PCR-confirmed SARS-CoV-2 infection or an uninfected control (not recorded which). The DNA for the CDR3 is TGTGCCAGCAGCGGATGGGACGGATTTACTACGCAGTATTTT. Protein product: CASSGWDGFTTQYF. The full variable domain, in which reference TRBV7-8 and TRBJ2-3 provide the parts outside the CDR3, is GAGVSQSPRYKVAKRGQDVALRCDPISGHVSLFWYQQALGQGPEFLTYFQNEAQLDKSGLPSDRFFAERPEGSVSTLKIQRTQQEDSAVYLCASSGWDGFTTQYFGPGTRLTVL.